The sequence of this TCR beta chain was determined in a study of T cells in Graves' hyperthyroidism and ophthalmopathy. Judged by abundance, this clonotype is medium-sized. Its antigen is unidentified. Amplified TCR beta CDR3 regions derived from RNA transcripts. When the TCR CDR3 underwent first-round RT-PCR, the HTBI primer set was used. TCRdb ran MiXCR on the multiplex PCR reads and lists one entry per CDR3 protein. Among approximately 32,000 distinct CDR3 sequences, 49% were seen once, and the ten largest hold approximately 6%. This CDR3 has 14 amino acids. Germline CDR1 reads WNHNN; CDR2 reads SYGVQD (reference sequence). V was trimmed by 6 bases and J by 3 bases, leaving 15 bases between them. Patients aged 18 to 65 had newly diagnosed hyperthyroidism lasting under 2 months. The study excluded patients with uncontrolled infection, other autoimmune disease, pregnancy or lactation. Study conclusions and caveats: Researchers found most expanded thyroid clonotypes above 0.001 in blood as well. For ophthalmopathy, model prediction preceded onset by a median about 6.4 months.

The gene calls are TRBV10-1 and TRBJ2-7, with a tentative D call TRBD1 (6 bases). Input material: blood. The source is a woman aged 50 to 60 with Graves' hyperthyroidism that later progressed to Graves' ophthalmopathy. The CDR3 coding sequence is TGCGCCAGCAGCCCCGGGGACACTAGCTACGAGCAGTACTTC. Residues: CASSPGDTSYEQYF.